These T cell receptor beta chains were read from a single sample in a study of blood T cells in healthy people across ages. TCRdb re-called the 5' RACE reads through MiXCR, storing one row per CDR3 protein. The profile covers 750,000 to 950,000 distinct CDR3 sequences, with 25% to 35% appearing a single time and roughly 10% taken by the ten largest. These data are also associated with another study on T cells of mothers and their children.

The sample taken for sequencing was blood. These receptors were obtained from a woman aged 35 to 49 in good health. Both conserved end residues are part of each CDR3. The D gene is left open where the match is weak. Clone size appears in some rows only: once, few, many, or a class for an expanded clone.

TRBJ2-1	TRBV29-1	few	TRBD2	TGCAGCGCCCCGTTGAGTGCGGGGGTAGGGGAGAATGAGCAGTTCTTC	CSAPLSAGVGENEQFF
TRBJ2-5	TRBV7-2	NA	NA	TGTGCCAGCAGCTTAGCTATAGACCGTGGGGAGACCCAGTACTTC	CASSLAIDRGETQYF
TRBJ2-7	TRBV20-1	NA	NA	TGCAGTGCTATTCTAAGGGGACGTCACTCCTACGAGCAGTACTTC	CSAILRGRHSYEQYF
TRBJ2-1	TRBV15	many	NA	TGTGCCACCAGCGGATTTGACAGCTACAATGAGCAGTTCTTC	CATSGFDSYNEQFF
TRBJ2-5	TRBV21-1	NA	NA	TGTGTCAGCAGCAAAGCGCAGGGCGGGGGGACACAAGAGACCCAGTACTTC	CVSSKAQGGGTQETQYF
TRBJ2-7	TRBV5-1	few	NA	TGCGCCAGCAGCCGCGACAGGAACCGCACTGTTCTCGAGCAGTACTTC	CASSRDRNRTVLEQYF
TRBJ1-2	TRBV6-2/TRBV6-3	NA	NA	TGTGCCAGCAGTCCGACAGACCTATATGGCTACACCTTC	CASSPTDLYGYTF
TRBJ2-1	TRBV30	NA	NA	TGTGCCTGGAGTGTAGGATTAGCCCGCAATGAGCAGTTCTTC	CAWSVGLARNEQFF
TRBJ2-3	TRBV20-1	NA	TRBD2	TGCAGCGCCCGACTAGCGGGGGGGCGAGATACGCAGTATTTT	CSARLAGGRDTQYF
TRBJ2-3	TRBV20-1	few	NA	TGCAGTGCCGCCGTACCGGTGGGACCAGATACGCAGTATTTT	CSAAVPVGPDTQYF
TRBJ2-3	TRBV4-3	few	TRBD1	TGCGCCAGCAGCCAAGAGCCTACCCAGGGGGCTAGCACAGATACGCAGTATTTT	CASSQEPTQGASTDTQYF
TRBJ1-1	TRBV6-1	NA	NA	TGTGCCAGCAGTGAAGAGGGACGACTCGTTAGGGACACTGAAGCTTTCTTT	CASSEEGRLVRDTEAFF
TRBJ2-6	TRBV7-2	few	NA	TGTGCCGGGGACGGGAACTCTGGGGCCAACGTCCTGACTTTC	CAGDGNSGANVLTF
TRBJ2-1	TRBV7-9	many	TRBD1	TGTGCCAGCAGCTTGGAACAGGGGGCTTACGATGAGCAGTTCTTC	CASSLEQGAYDEQFF
TRBJ2-7	TRBV6-1	NA	NA	TGTGCCAGCAGCCAGTCTACACTCATCCCCTACGAGCAGTACTTC	CASSQSTLIPYEQYF
TRBJ2-3	TRBV2	many	NA	TGTGCCAGCAATCTAGCCCGTAGCACAGATACGCAGTATTTT	CASNLARSTDTQYF
TRBJ1-1	TRBV27	NA	TRBD1	TGTGCCAGCAGCCATTCGGGAGGGGGCTGGGCTTTCTTT	CASSHSGGGWAFF
TRBJ1-1	TRBV7-9	NA	NA	TGTGCCAGCAGCCGATCGGAGGATGGTGAAGCTTTCTTT	CASSRSEDGEAFF
TRBJ2-2	TRBV15	few	NA	TGTGCCACCAGCTATCCCCGACAGGCTAACACCGGGGAGCTGTTTTTT	CATSYPRQANTGELFF
TRBJ2-5	TRBV14	many	TRBD1	TGTGCCAGCAGCCAAGATTCCACAGGGGGTAGCGGCACCTACCTGCAAGAGACCCAGTACTTC	CASSQDSTGGSGTYLQETQYF
TRBJ2-1	TRBV6-4	many	NA	TGTGCCAGCAGTGACGGCCCCGGGCTTAATGAGCAGTTCTTC	CASSDGPGLNEQFF
TRBJ2-7	TRBV7-8	many	TRBD2	TGTGCCAGCAGCCCCCCGGGGGGATTTAGTTACGAGCAGTACTTC	CASSPPGGFSYEQYF
TRBJ2-1	TRBV5-5	few	TRBD2	TGTGCCAGCAGTCTGGGACTAGCGGTGTGCAATGAGCAGTTCTTC	CASSLGLAVCNEQFF
TRBJ2-1	TRBV28	NA	NA	TGTGCCAGCAGTTTAACGGCAAGGTCAACCTACGAGCAGTTCTTC	CASSLTARSTYEQFF
TRBJ1-6	TRBV5-6	many	NA	TGTGCCAGCAGCGTTGGGACTCTAAGGGAGTCACCCCTCCACTTT	CASSVGTLRESPLHF
TRBJ1-3	TRBV5-5	once	TRBD1	TGTGCCAGCAGCTTGGGACAGGGGATCTTTGGAAACACCATATATTTT	CASSLGQGIFGNTIYF
TRBJ1-6	TRBV5-6	NA	NA	TGTGCCAGCAGCTTGGTGGGACTTGATTCACCCCTCCACTTT	CASSLVGLDSPLHF
TRBJ2-7	TRBV27	many	NA	TGTGCCAGCAGTTTGTCCTCGGACATGACCTACGAGCAGTACTTC	CASSLSSDMTYEQYF
TRBJ2-7	TRBV9	few	NA	TGTGCCAGCAGCCCGCGGACAGGGAGGGACGAGCAGTACTTC	CASSPRTGRDEQYF